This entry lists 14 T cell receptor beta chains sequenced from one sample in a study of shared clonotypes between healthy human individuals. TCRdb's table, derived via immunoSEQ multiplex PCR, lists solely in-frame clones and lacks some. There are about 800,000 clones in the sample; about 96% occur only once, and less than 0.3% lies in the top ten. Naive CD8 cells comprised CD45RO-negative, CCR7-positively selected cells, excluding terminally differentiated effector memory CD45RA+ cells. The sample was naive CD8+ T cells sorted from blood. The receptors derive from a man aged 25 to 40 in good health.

The CDR3 region is CASREWPGGVQKSGAQHF. In DNA form, the CDR3 reads TGTGCCAGCCGCGAGTGGCCGGGCGGGGTCCAAAAAAGTGGAGCCCAGCATTTT. The V and J genes are TRBV21-1 and TRBJ1-5. TRBV21-1 counts as a pseudogene. The CDR3 length is 18 residues.

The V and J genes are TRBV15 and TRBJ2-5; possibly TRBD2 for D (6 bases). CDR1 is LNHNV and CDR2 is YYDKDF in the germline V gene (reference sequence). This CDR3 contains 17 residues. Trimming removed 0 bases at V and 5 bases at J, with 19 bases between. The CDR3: CATSRDLSGRGEETQYF. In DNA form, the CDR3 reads TGTGCCACCAGCAGAGATCTATCCGGGAGAGGTGAGGAGACCCAGTACTTC.

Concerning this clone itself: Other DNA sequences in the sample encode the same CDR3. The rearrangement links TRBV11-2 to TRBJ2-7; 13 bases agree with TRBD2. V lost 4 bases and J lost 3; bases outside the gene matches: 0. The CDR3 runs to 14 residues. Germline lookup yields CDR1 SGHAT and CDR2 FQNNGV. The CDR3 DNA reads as TGTGCCAGCAGCTGGACTAGCGGGAGCTACGAGCAGTACTTC. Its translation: CASSWTSGSYEQYF.

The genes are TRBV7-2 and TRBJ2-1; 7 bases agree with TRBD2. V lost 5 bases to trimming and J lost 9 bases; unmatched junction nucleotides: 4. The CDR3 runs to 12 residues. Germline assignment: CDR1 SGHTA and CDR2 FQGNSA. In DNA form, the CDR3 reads TGTGCCAGCAGCCCGGGCGGGAGTGAGCAGTTCTTC. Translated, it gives CASSPGGSEQFF.

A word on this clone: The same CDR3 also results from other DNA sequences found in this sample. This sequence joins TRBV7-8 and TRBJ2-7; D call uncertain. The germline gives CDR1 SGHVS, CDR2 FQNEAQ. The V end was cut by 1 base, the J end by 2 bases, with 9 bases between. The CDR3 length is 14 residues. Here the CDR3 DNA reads TGTGCCAGCAGCTTAGGGGGAATAACCTACGAGCAGTACTTC. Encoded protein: CASSLGGITYEQYF.

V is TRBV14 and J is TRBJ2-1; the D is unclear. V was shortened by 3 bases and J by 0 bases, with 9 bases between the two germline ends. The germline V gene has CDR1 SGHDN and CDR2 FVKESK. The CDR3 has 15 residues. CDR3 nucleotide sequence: TGTGCCAGCAGCCACAGCGTTAGCTCCTACAATGAGCAGTTCTTC. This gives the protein CASSHSVSSYNEQFF.

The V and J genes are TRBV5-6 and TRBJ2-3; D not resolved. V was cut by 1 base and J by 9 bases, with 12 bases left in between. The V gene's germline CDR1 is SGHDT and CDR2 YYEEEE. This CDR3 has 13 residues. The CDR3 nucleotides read TGTGCCAGCAGCTTGTCGTCTAATCCCACGCAGTATTTT. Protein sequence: CASSLSSNPTQYF. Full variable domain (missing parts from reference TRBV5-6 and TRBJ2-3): DAGVTQSPTHLIKTRGQQVTLRCSPKSGHDTVSWYQQALGQGPQFIFQYYEEEERQRGNFPDRFSGHQFPNYSSELNVNALLLGDSALYLCASSLSSNPTQYFGPGTRLTVL.

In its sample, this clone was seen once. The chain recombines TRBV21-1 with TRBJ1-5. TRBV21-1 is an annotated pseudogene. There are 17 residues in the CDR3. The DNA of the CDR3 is TGTGCCAGCAGCAGAAAGCTCGGGGGAAGGGGCAATCAGCCCCAGCATTTT. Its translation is CASSRKLGGRGNQPQHF.

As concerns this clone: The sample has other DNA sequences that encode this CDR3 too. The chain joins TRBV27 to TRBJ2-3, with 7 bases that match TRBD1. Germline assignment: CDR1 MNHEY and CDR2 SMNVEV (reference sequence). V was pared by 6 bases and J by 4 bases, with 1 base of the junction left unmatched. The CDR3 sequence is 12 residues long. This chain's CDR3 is CASRGGADTQYF. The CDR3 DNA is TGTGCCAGCAGAGGGGGCGCAGATACGCAGTATTTT.

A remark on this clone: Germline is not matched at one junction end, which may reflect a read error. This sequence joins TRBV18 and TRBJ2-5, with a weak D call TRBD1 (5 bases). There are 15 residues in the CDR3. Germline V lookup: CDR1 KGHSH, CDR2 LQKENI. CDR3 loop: CAGSPWGSGLETQYF. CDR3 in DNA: TGTGCCGGCTCGCCTTGGGGTTCAGGGTTGGAGACCCAGTACTTC.

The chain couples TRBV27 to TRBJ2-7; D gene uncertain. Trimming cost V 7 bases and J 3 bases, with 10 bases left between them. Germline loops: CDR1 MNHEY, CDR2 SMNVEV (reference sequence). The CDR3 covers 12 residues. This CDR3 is CASTGKYYEQYF. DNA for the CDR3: TGTGCCAGCACTGGGAAATACTACGAGCAGTACTTC.

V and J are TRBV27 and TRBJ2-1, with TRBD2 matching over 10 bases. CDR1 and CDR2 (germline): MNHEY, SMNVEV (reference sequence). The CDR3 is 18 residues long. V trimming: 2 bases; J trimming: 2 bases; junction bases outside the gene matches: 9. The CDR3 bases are TGTGCCAGCAGTTTAGTTCTAGCGGGAGCGGGTACCTACAATGAGCAGTTCTTC. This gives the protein CASSLVLAGAGTYNEQFF.

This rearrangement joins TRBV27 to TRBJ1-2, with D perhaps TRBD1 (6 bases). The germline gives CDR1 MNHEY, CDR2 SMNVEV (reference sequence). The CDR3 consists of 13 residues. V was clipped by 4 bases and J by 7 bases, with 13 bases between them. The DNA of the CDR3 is TGTGCCAGCAGTTCTCGACAGGTGTCTGGCTACACCTTC. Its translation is CASSSRQVSGYTF.

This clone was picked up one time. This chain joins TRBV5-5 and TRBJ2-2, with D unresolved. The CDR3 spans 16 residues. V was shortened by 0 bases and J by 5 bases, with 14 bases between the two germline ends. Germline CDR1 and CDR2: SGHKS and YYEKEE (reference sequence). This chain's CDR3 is CASSLEPDPRTGELFF. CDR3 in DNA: TGTGCCAGCAGCTTGGAACCGGATCCGAGGACCGGGGAGCTGTTTTTT.